The present TCR beta chain was sequenced within a study of metastatic and nonmetastatic thyroid tumors. Overall study context: From malignant and benign thyroid patients, repertoires in blood and in tumor or nodule tissue were compared.

CDR3 length: 13 residues. The germline CDR1 and CDR2 sequences are SGHRS and YFSETQ. V was clipped by 3 bases and J by 2 bases, with 5 bases between them. No treatment of any kind had been given to any patient before thyroid surgery. Study processing details: The study built a papillary thyroid cancer distant-metastasis classifier from CDR3 differences across clinicopathological groups. TCRdb recomputed clones from the PCR reads via MiXCR. The V and J calls come from TCRdb's annotation, not from the publication. The sample contains some 20,000 clones, roughly 24% of which appear only once. This clone was picked up many times. Its target is not known. Study results and caveats: Within blood and tumor, benign nodules reportedly had significantly lower TCR beta diversity than malignant thyroid tumors did.

The gene calls are TRBV5-1 and TRBJ1-4; weak D call: TRBD1 (5 bases). This TCR was sampled from a female donor with papillary thyroid cancer or a benign thyroid nodule (not recorded which). Some clones in this sample may be carry-over from other donors' samples. The sequenced sample was tumor tissue. The CDR3 spells CASSWDTNEKLFF. As DNA, the CDR3 is TGCGCCAGCAGCTGGGACACTAATGAAAAACTGTTTTTT.